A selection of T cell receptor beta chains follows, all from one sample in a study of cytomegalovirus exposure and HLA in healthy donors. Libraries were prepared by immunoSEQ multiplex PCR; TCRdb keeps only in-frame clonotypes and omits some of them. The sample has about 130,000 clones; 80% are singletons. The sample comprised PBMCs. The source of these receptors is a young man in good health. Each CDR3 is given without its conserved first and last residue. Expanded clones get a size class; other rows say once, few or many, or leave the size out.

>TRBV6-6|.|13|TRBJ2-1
ASSLADSSYNEQF
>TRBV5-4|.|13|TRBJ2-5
ASSLSGRAVETQY
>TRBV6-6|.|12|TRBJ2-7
ASSYSPGPYEQY
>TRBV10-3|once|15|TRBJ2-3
AISESRLAGITDTQY
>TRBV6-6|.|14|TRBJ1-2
ASSFWTGRKLSGYT
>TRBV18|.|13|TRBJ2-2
ASSLRTPNTGELF
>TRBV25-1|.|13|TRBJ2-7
ASSPVASGLYEQY
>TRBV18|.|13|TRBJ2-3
ASSGNIPKGDTQY
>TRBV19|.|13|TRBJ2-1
ASRDGGLAGGEQF
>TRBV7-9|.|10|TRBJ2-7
SSSLTGDEQY
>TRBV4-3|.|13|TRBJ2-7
ASSQGSRTTYEQY
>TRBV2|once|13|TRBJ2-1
ASTARGALGNEQF
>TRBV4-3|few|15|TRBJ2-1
ASSQEPNGGPYNEQF
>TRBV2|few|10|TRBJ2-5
AGERDTETQY
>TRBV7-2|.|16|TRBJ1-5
ASSLRAPGQGSDQPQH
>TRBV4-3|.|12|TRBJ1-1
ASSQDSQYTEAF
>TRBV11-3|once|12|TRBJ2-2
AWRRESSTGELF
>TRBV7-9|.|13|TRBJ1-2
SSSLGAGLNYGYT
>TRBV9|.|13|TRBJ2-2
ASSGQGALTGELF
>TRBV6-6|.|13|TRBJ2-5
ASSYSTLERETQY
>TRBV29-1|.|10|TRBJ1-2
SASLGRNGYT
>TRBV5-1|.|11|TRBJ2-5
ASSQGQGETQY
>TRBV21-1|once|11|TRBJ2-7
ASRQKSSYEQY
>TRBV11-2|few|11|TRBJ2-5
ASSPGDLGTQY
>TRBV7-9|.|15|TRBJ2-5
ASSPRRAGGSQETQY
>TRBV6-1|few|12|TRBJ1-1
ASTYSGRNTEAF
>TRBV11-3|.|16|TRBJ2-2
ASSLGLGTGANTGELF
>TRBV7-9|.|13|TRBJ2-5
ASSSGTSVEETQY
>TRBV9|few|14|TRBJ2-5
ASSAWTSGSSETQY
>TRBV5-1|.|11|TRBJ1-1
ASSFQQNTEAF
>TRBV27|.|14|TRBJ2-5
ASSLWLAGGKETQY
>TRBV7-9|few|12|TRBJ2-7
ASRTDGSGYEQY
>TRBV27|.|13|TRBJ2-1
ASSLGLAGGTEQF
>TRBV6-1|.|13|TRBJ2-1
ASTAASGSYNEQF
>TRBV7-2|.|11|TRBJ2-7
ASSLVLSYEQY
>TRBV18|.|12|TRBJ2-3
ASSPPGQPDTQY
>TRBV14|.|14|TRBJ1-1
ASSQWQGAANTEAF
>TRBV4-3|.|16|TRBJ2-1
ASSPGLAGRRTYNEQF
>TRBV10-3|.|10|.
AISGSSYEQY
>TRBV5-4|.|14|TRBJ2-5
ASSPRLTGAKETQY
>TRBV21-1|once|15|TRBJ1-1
ASSSWGEPGPTTEAF
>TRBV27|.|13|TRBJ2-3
ATRDLAGEADTQY
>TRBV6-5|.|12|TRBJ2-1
ASRNRGLYNEQF
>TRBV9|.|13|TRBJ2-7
ASSPRDYSSYEQY
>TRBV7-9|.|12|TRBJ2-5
ASSPAGAHETQY
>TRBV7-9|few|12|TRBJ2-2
ASTLLLATGELF
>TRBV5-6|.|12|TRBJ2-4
ASSQGQRNGGQY
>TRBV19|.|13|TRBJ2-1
ASSTSGQLPNEQF
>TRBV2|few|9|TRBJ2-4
ASQGGNIQY
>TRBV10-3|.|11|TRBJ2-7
AISGTTGYEQY
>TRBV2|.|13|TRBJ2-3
ASSAPSGGSDTQY
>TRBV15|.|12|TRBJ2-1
ATSPGGRGDEQF
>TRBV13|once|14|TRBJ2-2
ASSSIPGLATGELF